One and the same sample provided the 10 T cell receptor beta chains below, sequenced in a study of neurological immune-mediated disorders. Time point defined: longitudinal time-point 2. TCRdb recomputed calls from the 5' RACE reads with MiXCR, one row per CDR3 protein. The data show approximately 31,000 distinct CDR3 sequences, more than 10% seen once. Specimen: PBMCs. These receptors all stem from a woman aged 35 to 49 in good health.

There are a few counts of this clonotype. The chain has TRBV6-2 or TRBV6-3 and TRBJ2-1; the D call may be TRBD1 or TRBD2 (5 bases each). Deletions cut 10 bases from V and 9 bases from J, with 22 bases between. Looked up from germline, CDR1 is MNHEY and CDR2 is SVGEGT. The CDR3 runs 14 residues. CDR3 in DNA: TGTGCCACCATTAGCCGGGACCAGAGGAGTGAGCAGTTCTTC. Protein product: CATISRDQRSEQFF.

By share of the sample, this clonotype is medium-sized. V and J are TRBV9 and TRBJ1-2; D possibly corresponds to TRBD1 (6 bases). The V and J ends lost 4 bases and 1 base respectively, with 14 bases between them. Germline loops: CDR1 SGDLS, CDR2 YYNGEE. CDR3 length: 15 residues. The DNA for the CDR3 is TGTGCCAGCAGCCCCGGTGGGGGCTATAACTATGGCTACACCTTC. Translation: CASSPGGGYNYGYTF.

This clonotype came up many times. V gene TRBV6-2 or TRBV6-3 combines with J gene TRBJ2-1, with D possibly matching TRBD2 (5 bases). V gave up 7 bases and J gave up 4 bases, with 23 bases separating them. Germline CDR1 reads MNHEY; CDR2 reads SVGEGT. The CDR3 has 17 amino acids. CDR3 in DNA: TGTGCCAGCACTGATCCCGGGAACCCTCTTTTTTACAATGAGCAGTTCTTC. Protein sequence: CASTDPGNPLFYNEQFF.

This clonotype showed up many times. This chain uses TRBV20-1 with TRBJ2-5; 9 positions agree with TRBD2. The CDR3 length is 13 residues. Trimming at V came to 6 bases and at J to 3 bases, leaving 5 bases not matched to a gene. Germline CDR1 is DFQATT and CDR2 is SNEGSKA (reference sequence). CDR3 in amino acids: CSAALAGKETQYF. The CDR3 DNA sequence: TGCAGTGCCGCACTAGCGGGCAAAGAGACCCAGTACTTC.

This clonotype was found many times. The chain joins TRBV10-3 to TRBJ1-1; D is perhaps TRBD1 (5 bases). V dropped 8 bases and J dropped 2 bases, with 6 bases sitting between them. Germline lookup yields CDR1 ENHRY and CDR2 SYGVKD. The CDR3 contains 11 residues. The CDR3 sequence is CAIQGNTEAFF. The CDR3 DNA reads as TGTGCCATCCAGGGAAACACTGAAGCTTTCTTT.

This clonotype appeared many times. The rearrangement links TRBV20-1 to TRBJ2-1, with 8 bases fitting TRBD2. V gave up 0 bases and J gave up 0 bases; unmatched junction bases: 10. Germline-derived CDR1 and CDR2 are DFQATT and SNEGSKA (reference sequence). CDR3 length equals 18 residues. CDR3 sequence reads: CSARESSGSYSSYNEQFF. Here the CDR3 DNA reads TGCAGTGCTAGAGAATCTAGCGGGTCCTATAGCTCCTACAATGAGCAGTTCTTC.

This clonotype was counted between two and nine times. CDR3 coding DNA: TGTGCCAGCAGTTACCTTCGGACAGGGGGTGGATATGGCTACACCTTC. Translation gives CASSYLRTGGGYGYTF. V and J are TRBV6-5 and TRBJ1-2; the match to TRBD1 covers 10 bases. The CDR3 loop spans 16 amino acids. Germline V gene lookup returns CDR1 MNHEY and CDR2 SVGAGI. The V segment lost 2 bases and the J segment 5 bases; nucleotides outside the gene matches: 8.

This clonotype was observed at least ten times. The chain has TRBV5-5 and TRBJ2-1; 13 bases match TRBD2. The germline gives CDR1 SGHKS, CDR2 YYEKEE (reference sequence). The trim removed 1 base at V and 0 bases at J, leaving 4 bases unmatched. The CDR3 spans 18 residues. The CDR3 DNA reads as TGTGCCAGCAGCTTGCGCGGACTAGCGGGAGACTCCTACAATGAGCAGTTCTTC. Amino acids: CASSLRGLAGDSYNEQFF.

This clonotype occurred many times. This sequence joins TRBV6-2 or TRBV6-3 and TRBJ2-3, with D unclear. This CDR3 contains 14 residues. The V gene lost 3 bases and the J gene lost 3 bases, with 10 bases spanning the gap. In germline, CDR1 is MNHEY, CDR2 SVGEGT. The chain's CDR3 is CASSYVWNTDTQYF. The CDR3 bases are TGTGCCAGCAGTTATGTCTGGAATACAGATACGCAGTATTTT.

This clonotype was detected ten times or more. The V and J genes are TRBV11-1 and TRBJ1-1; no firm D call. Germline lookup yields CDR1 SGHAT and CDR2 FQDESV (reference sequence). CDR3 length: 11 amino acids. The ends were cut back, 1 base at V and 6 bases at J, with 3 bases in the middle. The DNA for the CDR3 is TGTGCCAGCAGCTTAGGGGCTGAAGCTTTCTTT. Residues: CASSLGAEAFF.